Presented here are 7 T cell receptor beta chains from one specimen sequenced in a study of cytomegalovirus exposure and HLA in healthy donors (dated by TCRdb to 2015 to 2018). The library was produced with the immunoSEQ multiplex PCR assay. The multiplex PCR relied on a mix of 60 forward primers for TCR Vbeta segments and 13 reverse primers for TCR Jbeta segments. TCRdb mirrors the immuneACCESS table, restricted to in-frame sequences. Some clones are absent from its copies; in checked studies, under half trace to an unresolved V gene, and the reason for the others is unknown. The sample table contains tens of thousands of clones; only one count was recorded for around 58% of them. The top ten constitute 5.7% of the sample. The sample comprised PBMCs. These receptors all come from a man between 25 and 39 years old in good health and CMV-seropositive.

The chain employs TRBV5-6 and TRBJ1-2, with a weak D call TRBD1 (6 bases). The CDR3 covers 15 residues. V was shortened by 4 bases and J by 4 bases, with 17 bases between the two germline ends. CDR1 and CDR2 (germline): SGHDT, YYEEEE. The CDR3 nucleotides are TGTGCCAGCAGCCCTCCAGGACAGAAGCGCTATGGCTACACCTTC. This sequence encodes CASSPPGQKRYGYTF.

This clone turned up a few times. This rearrangement joins TRBV5-6 to TRBJ2-7, with TRBD1 matching over 7 bases. The V segment lost 4 bases and the J segment 2 bases; nucleotides outside the gene matches: 9. This CDR3 is built from 15 residues. CDR1 SGHDT and CDR2 YYEEEE come from the germline V gene. CDR3 loop: CASSPTGTAAYEQYF. The CDR3 DNA follows: TGTGCCAGCAGCCCAACCGGGACAGCAGCCTACGAGCAGTACTTC. The full variable domain, its missing parts supplied by reference TRBV5-6 and TRBJ2-7, is DAGVTQSPTHLIKTRGQQVTLRCSPKSGHDTVSWYQQALGQGPQFIFQYYEEEERQRGNFPDRFSGHQFPNYSSELNVNALLLGDSALYLCASSPTGTAAYEQYFGPGTRLTVT.

Only a few counts were recorded for this clone. V gene TRBV5-6 combines with J gene TRBJ1-3, with a tentative D call TRBD1 (5 bases). The germline V gene has CDR1 SGHDT and CDR2 YYEEEE. The CDR3 has 14 residues. V was clipped by 4 bases and J by 2 bases, with 10 bases between them. The CDR3 DNA is TGTGCCAGCAGCCGGGGGACGGCTGGAAACACCATATATTTT. As protein: CASSRGTAGNTIYF.

The sample holds a few counts of this clone. The J gene is TRBJ2-7, the V gene TRBV10-2; 10 bases are a match to TRBD1. Germline V gene lookup returns CDR1 WSHSY and CDR2 SAAADI. After removal of 8 bases from V and 3 bases from J, the junction contained 4 bases not matched to a gene. The CDR3 is made up of 13 amino acids. This chain's CDR3 is CASRDRGNYEQYF. The CDR3 DNA reads TGCGCCAGCCGGGACAGGGGAAACTACGAGCAGTACTTC.

The V and J genes are TRBV5-1 and TRBJ2-5; 10 bases are a match to TRBD1. CDR1 and CDR2 from the germline V gene are SGHRS and YFSETQ. The trim removed 0 bases at V and 6 bases at J, leaving 8 bases unmatched. The length of the CDR3 is 16 residues. The CDR3 protein is CASSLEGRGQGKTQYF. Here the CDR3 DNA reads TGCGCCAGCAGCTTGGAGGGAAGGGGACAGGGGAAGACCCAGTACTTC.

CDR3 nucleotide sequence: TGTGCCAGCAGCCAAGATTGGGGCAGACCGCAAGAGCAGTACTTC. Encoded protein: CASSQDWGRPQEQYF. V gene TRBV14 combines with J gene TRBJ2-7, with TRBD1 as a possible D gene (5 bases). Trimming stripped 0 bases from V and 7 bases from J, with 16 bases between. Germline CDR1 SGHDN, CDR2 FVKESK. The length of the CDR3 is 15 residues.

This chain joins TRBV2 and TRBJ1-1; 7 positions match TRBD1. Germline values: CDR1 SNHLY, CDR2 FYNNEI. The CDR3 covers 12 residues. Trimming at V came to 6 bases and at J to 11 bases, leaving 9 bases not matched to a gene. The CDR3 loop is CASRLGTVEAFF. CDR3 nucleotide sequence: TGTGCCAGCAGACTCGGGACAGTCGAGGCTTTCTTT.